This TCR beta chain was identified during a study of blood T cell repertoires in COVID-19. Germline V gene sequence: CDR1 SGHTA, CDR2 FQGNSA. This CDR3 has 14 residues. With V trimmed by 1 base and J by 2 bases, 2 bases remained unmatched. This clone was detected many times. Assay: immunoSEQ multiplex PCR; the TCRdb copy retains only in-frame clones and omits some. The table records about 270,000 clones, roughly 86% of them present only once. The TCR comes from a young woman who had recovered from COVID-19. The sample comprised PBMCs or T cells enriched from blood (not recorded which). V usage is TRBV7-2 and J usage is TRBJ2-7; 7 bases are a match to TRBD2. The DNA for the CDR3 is TGTGCCAGCAGCTTAGGCGGGAGACCCTACGAGCAGTACTTC. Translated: CASSLGGRPYEQYF.